This T cell receptor (beta chain) is from a study of blood T cell repertoires in COVID-19. There are 14 residues in the CDR3. V dropped 3 bases and J dropped 2 bases, with 11 bases sitting between them. CDR1 MNHNS and CDR2 SASEGT come from the germline V gene. The method was immunoSEQ multiplex PCR; TCRdb's version includes in-frame clones alone and lacks a portion of them. The table shows some 180,000 clones, with about 80% occurring only once. The clonotype comes from a man aged 60 to 75 who had been exposed to COVID-19. Sequencing used PBMCs or T cells enriched from blood (not recorded which). This chain joins TRBV6-1 and TRBJ2-7; perhaps TRBD1 as D (5 bases). The CDR3, as DNA: TGTGCCAGCAGTGAGGGGCTATTTACCTACGAGCAGTACTTC. Translated, it gives CASSEGLFTYEQYF.